The source of this T cell receptor (beta chain) is a study of control samples from healthy donors and cancer patients. The method was immunoSEQ multiplex PCR; TCRdb's version includes in-frame clones alone and lacks a portion of them. The sample carries around 100,000 clones, roughly 91% recorded once. The CDR3 is 15 residues long. V lost 6 bases, J lost 8 bases, and 7 bases stayed unmatched. Germline lookup yields CDR1 SNHLY and CDR2 FYNNEI. This sequence was found in a man between 60 and 70 years old with lung cancer. Sequencing input: PBMCs. This sequence joins TRBV2 and TRBJ1-6, with 10 bases matching TRBD1. The CDR3 reads CASSARQGADSPLHF. The CDR3 region has the DNA TGTGCCAGCAGCGCCCGACAGGGGGCCGATTCACCCCTCCACTTT.